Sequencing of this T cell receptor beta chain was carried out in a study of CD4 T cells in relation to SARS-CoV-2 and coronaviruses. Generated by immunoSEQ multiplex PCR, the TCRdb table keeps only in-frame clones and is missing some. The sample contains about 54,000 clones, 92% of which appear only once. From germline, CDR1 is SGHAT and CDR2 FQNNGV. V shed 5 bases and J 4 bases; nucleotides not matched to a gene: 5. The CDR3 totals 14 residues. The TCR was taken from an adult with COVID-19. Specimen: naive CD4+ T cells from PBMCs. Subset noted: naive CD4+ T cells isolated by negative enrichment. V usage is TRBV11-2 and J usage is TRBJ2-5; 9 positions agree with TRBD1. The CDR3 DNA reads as TGTGCCAGCAGCCCCGGGACAGGGCGAGAGACCCAGTACTTC. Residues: CASSPGTGRETQYF.